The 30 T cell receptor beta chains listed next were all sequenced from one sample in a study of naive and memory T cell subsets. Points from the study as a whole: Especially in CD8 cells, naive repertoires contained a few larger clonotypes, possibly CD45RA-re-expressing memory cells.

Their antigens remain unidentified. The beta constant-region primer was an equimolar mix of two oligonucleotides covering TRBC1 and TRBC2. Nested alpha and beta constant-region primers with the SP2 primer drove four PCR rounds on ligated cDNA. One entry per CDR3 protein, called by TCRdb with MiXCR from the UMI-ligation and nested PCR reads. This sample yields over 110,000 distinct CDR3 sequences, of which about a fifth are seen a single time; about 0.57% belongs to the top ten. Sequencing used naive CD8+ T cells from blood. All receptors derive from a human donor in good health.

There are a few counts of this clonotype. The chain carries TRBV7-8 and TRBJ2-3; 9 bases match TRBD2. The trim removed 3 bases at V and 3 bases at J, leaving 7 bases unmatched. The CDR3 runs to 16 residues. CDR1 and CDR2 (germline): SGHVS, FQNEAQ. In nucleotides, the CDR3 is TGTGCCAGCAGCTTTATAGCGGGAGTCGGGACAGATACGCAGTATTTT. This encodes CASSFIAGVGTDTQYF.

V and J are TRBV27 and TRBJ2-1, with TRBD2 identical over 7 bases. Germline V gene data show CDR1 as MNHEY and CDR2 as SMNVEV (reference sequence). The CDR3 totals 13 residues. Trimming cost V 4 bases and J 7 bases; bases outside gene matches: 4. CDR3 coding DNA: TGTGCCAGCAGTTCCCCCGGGGGGAATGAGCAGTTCTTC. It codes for CASSSPGGNEQFF.

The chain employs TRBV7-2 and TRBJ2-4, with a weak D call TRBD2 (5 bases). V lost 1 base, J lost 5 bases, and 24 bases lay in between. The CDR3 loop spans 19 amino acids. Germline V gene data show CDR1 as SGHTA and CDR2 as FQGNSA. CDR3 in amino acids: CASSLEEVSVMRAENIQYF. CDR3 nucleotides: TGTGCCAGCAGCTTAGAGGAAGTGTCGGTGATGAGGGCCGAAAACATTCAGTACTTC.

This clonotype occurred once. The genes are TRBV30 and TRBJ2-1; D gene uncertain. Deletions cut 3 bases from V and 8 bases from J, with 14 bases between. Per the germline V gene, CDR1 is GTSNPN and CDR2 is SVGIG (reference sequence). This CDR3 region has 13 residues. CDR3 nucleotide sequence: TGTGCCTGGAGCCCCGACCTGCGCGATGAGCAGTTCTTC. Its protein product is CAWSPDLRDEQFF.

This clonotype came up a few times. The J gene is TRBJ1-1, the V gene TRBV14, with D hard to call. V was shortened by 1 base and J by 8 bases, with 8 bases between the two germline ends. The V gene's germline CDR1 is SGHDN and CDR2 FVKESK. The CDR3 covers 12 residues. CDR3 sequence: CASSQVLTEAFF. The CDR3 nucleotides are TGTGCCAGCAGCCAAGTTCTCACAGAAGCTTTCTTT.

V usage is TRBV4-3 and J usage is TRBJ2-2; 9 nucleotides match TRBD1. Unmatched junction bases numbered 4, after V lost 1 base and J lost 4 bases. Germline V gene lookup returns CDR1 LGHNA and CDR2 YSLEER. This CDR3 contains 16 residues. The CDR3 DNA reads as TGCGCCAGCAGCCAAGCAACAGGGGGCTTCACCGGGGAGCTGTTTTTT. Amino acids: CASSQATGGFTGELFF.

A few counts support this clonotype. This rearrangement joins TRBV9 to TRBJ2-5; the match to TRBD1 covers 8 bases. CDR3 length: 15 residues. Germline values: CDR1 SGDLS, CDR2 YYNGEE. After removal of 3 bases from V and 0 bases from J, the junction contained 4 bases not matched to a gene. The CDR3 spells CASSEGGQDQETQYF. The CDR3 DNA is TGTGCCAGCAGCGAGGGGGGACAGGACCAAGAGACCCAGTACTTC.

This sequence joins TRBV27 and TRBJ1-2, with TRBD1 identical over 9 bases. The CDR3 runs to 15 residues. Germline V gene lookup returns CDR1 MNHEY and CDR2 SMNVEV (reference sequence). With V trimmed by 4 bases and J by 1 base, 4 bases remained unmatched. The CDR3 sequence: CASSWTGEGNYGYTF. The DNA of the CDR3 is TGTGCCAGCAGTTGGACAGGGGAGGGTAACTATGGCTACACCTTC.

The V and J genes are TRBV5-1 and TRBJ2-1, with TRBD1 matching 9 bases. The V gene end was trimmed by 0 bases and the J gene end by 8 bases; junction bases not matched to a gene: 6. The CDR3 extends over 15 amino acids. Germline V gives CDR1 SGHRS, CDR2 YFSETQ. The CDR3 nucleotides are TGCGCCAGCAGCTTGGGGACAGGGGTAAGGGATGAGCAGTTCTTC. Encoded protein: CASSLGTGVRDEQFF.

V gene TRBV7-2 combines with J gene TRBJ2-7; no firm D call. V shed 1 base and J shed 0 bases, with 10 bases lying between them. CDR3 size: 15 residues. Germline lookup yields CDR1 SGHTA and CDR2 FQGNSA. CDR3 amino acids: CASSLEAGTSYEQYF. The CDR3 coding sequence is TGTGCCAGCAGCTTAGAGGCAGGTACCTCCTACGAGCAGTACTTC.

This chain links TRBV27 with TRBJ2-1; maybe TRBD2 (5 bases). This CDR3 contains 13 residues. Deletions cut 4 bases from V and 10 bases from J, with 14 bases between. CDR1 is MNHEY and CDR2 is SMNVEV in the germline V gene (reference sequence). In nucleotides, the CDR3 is TGTGCCAGCAGTTATGGTATGTCGGGGGAGCAGTTCTTC. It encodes CASSYGMSGEQFF.

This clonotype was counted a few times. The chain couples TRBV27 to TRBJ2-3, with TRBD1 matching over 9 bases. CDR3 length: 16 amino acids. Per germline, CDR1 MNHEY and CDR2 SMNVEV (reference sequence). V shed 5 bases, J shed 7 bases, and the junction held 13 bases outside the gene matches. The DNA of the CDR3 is TGTGCCAGCAGTCCCAGGACAGGGGCGACTCGCTATACGCAGTATTTT. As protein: CASSPRTGATRYTQYF.

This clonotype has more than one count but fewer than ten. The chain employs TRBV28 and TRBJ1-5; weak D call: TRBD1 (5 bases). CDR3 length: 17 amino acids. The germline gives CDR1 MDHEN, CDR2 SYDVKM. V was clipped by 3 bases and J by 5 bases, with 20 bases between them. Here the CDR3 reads CASSFMGRGELDQPQHF. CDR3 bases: TGTGCCAGCAGTTTTATGGGGCGTGGGGAATTAGATCAGCCCCAGCATTTT.

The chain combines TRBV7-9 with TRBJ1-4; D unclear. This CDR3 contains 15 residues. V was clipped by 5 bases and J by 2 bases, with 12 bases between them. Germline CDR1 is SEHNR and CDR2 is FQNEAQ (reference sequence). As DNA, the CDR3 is TGTGCCAGCAGCCTGGAAGGGCTGACTAATGAAAAACTGTTTTTT. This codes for CASSLEGLTNEKLFF.

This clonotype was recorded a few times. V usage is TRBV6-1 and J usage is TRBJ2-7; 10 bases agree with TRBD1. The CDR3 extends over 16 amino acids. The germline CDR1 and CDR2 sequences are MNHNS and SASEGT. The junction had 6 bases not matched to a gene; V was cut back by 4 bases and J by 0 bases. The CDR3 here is CASSVARDRGSYEQYF. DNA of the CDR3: TGTGCCAGCAGTGTGGCCCGGGACAGGGGCTCCTACGAGCAGTACTTC.

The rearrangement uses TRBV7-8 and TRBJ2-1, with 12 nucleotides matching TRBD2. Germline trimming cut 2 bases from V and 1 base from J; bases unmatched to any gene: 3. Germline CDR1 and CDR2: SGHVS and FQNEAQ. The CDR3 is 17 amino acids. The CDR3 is CASSLSSGRDSYNEQFF. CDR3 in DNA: TGTGCCAGCAGCTTATCTAGCGGGAGGGATTCCTACAATGAGCAGTTCTTC.

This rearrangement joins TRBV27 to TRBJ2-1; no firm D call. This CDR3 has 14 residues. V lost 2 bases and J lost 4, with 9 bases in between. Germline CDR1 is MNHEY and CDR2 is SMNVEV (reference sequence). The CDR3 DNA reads TGTGCCAGCAGTTTACCTGACGCATACAATGAGCAGTTCTTC. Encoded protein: CASSLPDAYNEQFF.

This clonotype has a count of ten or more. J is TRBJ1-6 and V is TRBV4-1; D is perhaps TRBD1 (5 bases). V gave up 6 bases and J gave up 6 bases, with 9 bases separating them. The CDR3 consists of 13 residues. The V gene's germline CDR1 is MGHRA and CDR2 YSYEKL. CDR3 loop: CASRGQGNSPLHF. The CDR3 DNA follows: TGCGCCAGCAGGGGTCAGGGTAATTCACCCCTCCACTTT.

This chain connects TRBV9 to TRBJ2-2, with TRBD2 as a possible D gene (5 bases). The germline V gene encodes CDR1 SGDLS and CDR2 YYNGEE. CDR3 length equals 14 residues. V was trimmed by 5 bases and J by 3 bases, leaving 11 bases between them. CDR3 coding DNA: TGTGCCAGCAGGGAGCGGAAGGACACCGGGGAGCTGTTTTTT. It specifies CASRERKDTGELFF.

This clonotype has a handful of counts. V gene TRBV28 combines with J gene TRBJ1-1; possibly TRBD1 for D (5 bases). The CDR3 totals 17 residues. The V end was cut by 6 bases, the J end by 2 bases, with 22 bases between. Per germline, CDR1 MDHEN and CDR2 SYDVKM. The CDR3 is CASSKIRGAGKNTEAFF. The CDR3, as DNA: TGTGCCAGCAGCAAAATAAGGGGCGCGGGAAAAAACACTGAAGCTTTCTTT. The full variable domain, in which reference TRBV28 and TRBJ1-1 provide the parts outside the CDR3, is DVKVTQSSRYLVKRTGEKVFLECVQDMDHENMFWYRQDPGLGLRLIYFSYDVKMKEKGDIPEGYSVSREKKERFSLILESASTNQTSMYLCASSKIRGAGKNTEAFFGQGTRLTVV.

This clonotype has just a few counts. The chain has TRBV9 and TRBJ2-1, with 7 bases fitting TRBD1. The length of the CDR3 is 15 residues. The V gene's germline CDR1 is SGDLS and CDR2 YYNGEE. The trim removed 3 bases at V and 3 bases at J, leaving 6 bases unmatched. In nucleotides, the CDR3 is TGTGCCAGCAGCGGCCGGGACAGCCGCTACAATGAGCAGTTCTTC. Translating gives CASSGRDSRYNEQFF.

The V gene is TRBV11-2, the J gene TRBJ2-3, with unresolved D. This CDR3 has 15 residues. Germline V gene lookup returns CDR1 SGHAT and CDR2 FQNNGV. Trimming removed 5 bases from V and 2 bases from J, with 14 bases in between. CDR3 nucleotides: TGTGCCAGCAGCCCAACTTGGGATTACACAGATACGCAGTATTTT. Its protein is CASSPTWDYTDTQYF. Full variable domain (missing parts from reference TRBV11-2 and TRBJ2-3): EAGVAQSPRYKIIEKRQSVAFWCNPISGHATLYWYQQILGQGPKLLIQFQNNGVVDDSQLPKDRFSAERLKGVDSTLKIQPAKLEDSAVYLCASSPTWDYTDTQYFGPGTRLTVL.

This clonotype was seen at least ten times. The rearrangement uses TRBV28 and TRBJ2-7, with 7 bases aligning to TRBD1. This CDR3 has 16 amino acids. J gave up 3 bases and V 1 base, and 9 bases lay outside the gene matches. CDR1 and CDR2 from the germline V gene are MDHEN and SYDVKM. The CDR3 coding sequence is TGTGCCAGCAGTTTATTGGTCGGACAGGTCCACTACGAGCAGTACTTC. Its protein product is CASSLLVGQVHYEQYF.

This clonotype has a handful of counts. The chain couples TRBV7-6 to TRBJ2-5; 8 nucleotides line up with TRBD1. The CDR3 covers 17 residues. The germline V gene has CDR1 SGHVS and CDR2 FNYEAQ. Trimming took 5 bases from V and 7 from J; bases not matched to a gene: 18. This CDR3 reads CASSERTRGLTEGTQYF. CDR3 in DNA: TGTGCCAGCAGCGAACGAACCAGGGGGCTAACTGAAGGGACCCAGTACTTC.

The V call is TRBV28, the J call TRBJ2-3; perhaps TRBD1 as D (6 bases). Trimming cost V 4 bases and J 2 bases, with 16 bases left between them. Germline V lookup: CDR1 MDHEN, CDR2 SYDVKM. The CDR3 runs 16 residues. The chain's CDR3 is CASSSVQGLATDTQYF. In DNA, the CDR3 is TGTGCCAGCAGTTCTGTACAGGGTCTGGCCACAGATACGCAGTATTTT.

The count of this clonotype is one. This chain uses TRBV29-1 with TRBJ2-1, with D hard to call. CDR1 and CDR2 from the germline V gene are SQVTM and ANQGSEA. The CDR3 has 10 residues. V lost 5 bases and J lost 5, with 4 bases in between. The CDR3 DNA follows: TGCAGCGTTCTAAACAATGAGCAGTTCTTC. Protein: CSVLNNEQFF.

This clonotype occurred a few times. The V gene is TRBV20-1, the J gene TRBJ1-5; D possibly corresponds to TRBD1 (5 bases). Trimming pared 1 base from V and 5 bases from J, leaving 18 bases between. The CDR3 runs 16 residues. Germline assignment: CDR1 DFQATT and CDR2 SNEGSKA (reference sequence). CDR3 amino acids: CSARGYLQGSHQPQHF. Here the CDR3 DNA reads TGCAGTGCTAGAGGATATCTGCAGGGAAGTCATCAGCCCCAGCATTTT.

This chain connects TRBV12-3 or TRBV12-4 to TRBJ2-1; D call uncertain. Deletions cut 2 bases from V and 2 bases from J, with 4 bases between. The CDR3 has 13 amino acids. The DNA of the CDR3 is TGTGCCAGCAGTTTAATCACCTACAATGAGCAGTTCTTC. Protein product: CASSLITYNEQFF.

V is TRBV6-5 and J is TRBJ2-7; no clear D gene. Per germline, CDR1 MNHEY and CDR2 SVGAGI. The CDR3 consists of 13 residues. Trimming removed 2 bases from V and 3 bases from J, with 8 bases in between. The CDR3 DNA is TGTGCCAGCAGTTACAGGGCCAACTACGAGCAGTACTTC. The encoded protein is CASSYRANYEQYF.

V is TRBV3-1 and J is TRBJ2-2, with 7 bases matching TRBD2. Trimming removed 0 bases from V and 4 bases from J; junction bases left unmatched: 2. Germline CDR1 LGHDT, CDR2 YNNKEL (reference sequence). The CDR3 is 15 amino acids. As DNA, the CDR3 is TGTGCCAGCAGCCAAGAAAGCGGGACCACCGGGGAGCTGTTTTTT. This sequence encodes CASSQESGTTGELFF.